This T cell receptor (beta chain) emerged from a study of cytomegalovirus exposure and HLA in healthy donors (dated by TCRdb to 2016 to 2017). For context, the study as a whole: In an earlier analysis of 587 of the donors, approximately 260 Gb of sequence data and about 110 million unique TCR beta sequences from 150 million to 200 million T cells were reported. On average, around 240,000 unique TCR beta nucleotide sequences were sequenced per donor among about 400 genotyped donors of the cohort, with roughly 20% of those sequences being non-productive. Besides the first cohort of roughly 660 subjects, a separate validation cohort made up of roughly 120 different subjects was used. Roughly five DR-DQ haplotypes were handled as single units for association and clustering because linkage in the cohort was strong. HLA typing included class I and class II loci at four-digit resolution. Typing coverage differed by locus: A, B, C, DRB1 and DQB1 were typed in roughly 620-630 donors, DQA1 in about 510, DPA1 in roughly 590, and DPB1 in 400 to 490. An earlier analysis of 500 to 750 of the donors applied high-throughput TCR beta sequencing to assess whether each TCR beta V gene segment acted as functional or pseudogenic. Every repertoire in the discovery cohort had been generated on one and the same sequencing platform. The aim of the study was to test whether cataloging public T cell receptors could identify signatures of past pathogen exposure. Donor age, sex, ethnicity and CMV serostatus were collected together with the repertoire data. The genetic ancestry cluster associated with self-reported Caucasian donors included around 76% of the 350 to 500 genotyped donors. The study profiled the T cell repertoires of under 700 subjects by immunosequencing and related them to cytomegalovirus serostatus. The later analysis used no new phenotypic data to find candidate immune exposures, relying instead on TCR beta sequences and their occurrence across donors. Roughly 310 gigabases of sequencing data and approximately 84 million unique TCR sequences were included in an early release covering around 600 HLA-typed donors. A later genetic analysis used genome-wide SNP genotypes for about 65% of the roughly 670 donors, treating that subset as a discovery cohort. To study patterns of TCR occurrence, a later analysis re-analyzed previously published TCR beta repertoires from 666 donors and added high-resolution HLA genotyping. To predict cytomegalovirus infection status, the study brought together high-throughput TCR immunosequencing, statistical association of individual TCRs with disease status, and machine learning.

The cohort comprised hundreds of healthy bone marrow donors. Cohort members were all nominally healthy when sampled, although unrecorded immune exposures were likely present. The donor was CMV seronegative and belonged to the group of around 400 seronegative cohort members. Each donor provided a peripheral blood sample, and peripheral blood mononuclear cells were used for TCR beta sequencing. The Qiagen DNeasy Blood Extraction Kit was used to extract genomic DNA from the blood cell samples. General study outcomes and caveats: Cytomegalovirus status was reported to be diagnosed by the classifier with high specificity and sensitivity in both the original and validation cohorts. In vitro tests confirmed that a few of the cytomegalovirus-associated TCR beta chains recognize cytomegalovirus antigens. For the cohort, immune exposure information was limited to CMV serostatus. In a later analysis, about 17,000 TCR beta sequences were associated with specific HLA alleles at a false discovery rate of 0.05. According to the authors, the approach could potentially be generalized to other disease states and immunological phenotypes. The 87-base-pair reads could not distinguish some IMGT-functional V segments, including TRBV6-2 and TRBV6-3, so those segments were excluded. A further reported finding was that TCR beta sequences accurately predicted the HLA-A and HLA-B alleles for most subjects in the first cohort. Because HLA typing was missing for some donors at each locus, association tests included only the typed subset. Broadly in line with IMGT annotations, most TCR beta V segments showed up in productive rearrangements about 90% or about 30% of the time in an earlier analysis of several hundred of the donors. In a later analysis, HLA-associated TCR beta chains were found to be more clonally expanded and to have lower generation probabilities than equally common non-associated chains. Several of the top co-occurrence clusters appeared to be linked to parvovirus B19, influenza, CMV and Epstein-Barr virus, according to a later analysis. Most TCR sequences were observed very rarely across donors, whereas some public TCRs were present in many individuals. In a later analysis, TCR association rates were found to vary across HLA loci, with the most associated TCRs seen for DRB1 alleles and the fewest for HLA-C alleles. Because counts were too low, seventeen rarely observed V segments, including chromosome 9 orphons, were excluded from the earlier analysis of around 590 of the donors. Linkage disequilibrium might explain the correlated functional status among segregating V segments, but an unknown experimental factor could not be ruled out. Compared with the roughly 670-donor mean, donors in an Asian-associated ancestry cluster had fewer N-insertions in productive TCRs, according to a later genetic analysis. Assigning TCR associations to individual alleles was difficult when HLA alleles, especially DR and DQ, strongly co-occurred. According to a later analysis, most CMV-associated TCR beta chains appeared to be HLA-restricted, and the HLA associations seemed to be driven largely by CMV exposure. The presence/absence analyses assumed that sequencing depth was roughly uniform across donors, and that assumption may not be true. In this cohort, only TCR beta chains were sequenced, and detectable features were limited by the absence of alpha or paired-chain data. In the study, around 150 TCR beta chains were listed as associated with cytomegalovirus. A later genetic analysis associated a missense DCLRE1C variant with V-gene and J-gene trimming of TCR beta chains, and an independent cohort replicated the association. A cluster of highly shared sequence variants was judged likely to represent a technical artifact of the sequencing pipeline.

Libraries were prepared through the immunoSEQ multiplex PCR assay. The multiplex PCR relied on a mix of 60 forward primers for TCR Vbeta segments and 13 reverse primers for TCR Jbeta segments. Amplification of the CDR3 region of rearranged TCR beta genes was performed with a multiplex PCR assay on genomic DNA. The Illumina HiSeq System was used to sequence the amplified TCR beta libraries as 87-base-pair reads. The paper's processing steps were these. In a later analysis, some 80 million unique TCR beta chains were counted across the roughly 700 repertoires, and some 10 million of these chains were shared by at least two donors. Raw reads were error-corrected and collapsed into unique sequences by a nearest-neighbor algorithm in which closely related sequences were merged to remove PCR and sequencing errors. Alignment of CDR3 sequences to IMGT reference sequences was used to assign V, D and J gene segments. For a sequence to be retained, at least a six-nucleotide match to both a V gene segment and a J gene segment was required. A rearrangement counted as productive if the CDR3 had no stop codons and remained in frame with V and J, and every other rearrangement counted as non-productive. Following IMGT convention, CDR3 was defined as the stretch from the second conserved V-encoded cysteine to the conserved J-encoded phenylalanine. The earlier analysis of 500 to 600 of the donors excluded sequences that lacked an unambiguous match to a single V gene segment. In an earlier analysis of 500 to 750 of the donors, V segments were called functional above 56.7% productive rearrangements and were called segregating when the between-donor standard deviation exceeded 5%. A statistical classification framework was built to diagnose cytomegalovirus status from the catalog of TCR beta chain sequences. In a later analysis, V and J genes were assigned by comparing TCR nucleotide sequences against IMGT/GENE-DB human TR gene sequences. A later analysis assigned CDR3 sequences and most-parsimonious VDJ recombination scenarios with the TCRdist pipeline. In a later analysis, every TCR beta chain was defined by the combination of its CDR3 amino acid sequence and its V-gene family, and reads without a unique V-gene family were dropped. In a later analysis, 450 to 600 highly shared, low-generation-probability nucleotide sequences were removed to address suspected cross-contamination and a sequencing artifact. In a later analysis, a clonal expansion index was calculated for each public chain from normalized within-repertoire ranks of inferred template counts. In a later analysis, generation probabilities were computed using a VDJ recombination model fitted to out-of-frame rearrangements, and the results were checked against IGoR. Hypergeometric tests were used in a later analysis to score TCR-TCR, TCR-HLA and TCR-CMV co-occurrence, with a repertoire-size bias correction applied to the TCR pairs. To estimate false discovery rates, a later analysis permuted the HLA or CMV assignments 20 times. A later analysis grouped co-occurring TCRs with DBSCAN, adding TCRdist sequence similarity when clustering within HLA-allele-positive subsets. Co-occurrence clustering excluded repertoires with fewer than 30,000 or more than 120,000 public chains, plus five with anomalous nucleotide sharing. Entries here come from immuneACCESS through TCRdb and include only in-frame sequences with V and J called. Some clones fail to appear in such tables; in the studies checked, an unresolved V gene covers under half of the shortfall, and the cause of the remainder is unknown. That table supplies the V and J calls and clone size; D and trimming were determined from the DNA. The sample has around 67,000 clones on record, around 61% of them singletons. The ten largest clones capture 3% to 3.5% of the sample.

CDR1 and CDR2 were assigned from the germline V gene (reference sequence) as LNHDA and SQIVND. V is pared back by 4 bases and J by 5 bases, with 11 bases lying between the germline termini. Its CDR3 holds 13 amino acids, cysteine through phenylalanine. Just CDR3 DNA is preserved here, 39 bases in frame from base 1. Details on this clone: No antigen is known for it. No much larger clonotype is one base removed from it; base qualities were not supplied.

Sequences were obtained from PBMCs. The sequence was obtained from a woman between 45 and 65 years old in good health and CMV-seronegative. The chain links TRBV19 with TRBJ2-5; perhaps TRBD1 is the D gene, with 6 bases matching. Here is the DNA: TGTGCCAGTAGTAGGACAGATCGTGAGACCCAGTACTTC. The resulting protein is CASSRTDRETQYF. With all but the CDR3 taken from the reference TRBV19 and TRBJ2-5 genes, the full variable domain is: DGGITQSPKYLFRKEGQNVTLSCEQNLNHDAMYWYRQDPGQGLRLIYYSQIVNDFQKGDIAEGYSVSREKKESFPLTVTSAQKNPTAFYLCASSRTDRETQYFGPGTRLLVL.